These 21 T cell receptor beta chains originate from one sample sequenced in a study of beta chain features in type 1 diabetes. The study's findings and limits: Patients with Type 1 diabetes showed moderately but significantly shorter TCRB CDR3s in all four CD4+ subsets.

Antigens of these TCRs are unknown. The study reverse transcribed the entire isolated RNA, so it sequenced expressed TCRB transcripts. Assay used: immunoSEQ multiplex PCR; TCRdb lists only in-frame clones, some missing. The table shows about 27,000 clones, with less than 60% occurring only once. The specimen sequenced was Tregs from blood. The source of these receptors is a woman under 30 with type 1 diabetes.

The chain recombines TRBV30 with TRBJ1-1; 7 nucleotides match TRBD1. Germline V gene data show CDR1 as GTSNPN and CDR2 as SVGIG (reference sequence). This CDR3 has 13 residues. J lost 1 base, V lost 1 base, and 0 bases had no gene match. The CDR3, as DNA: TGTGCCTGGAGTGCAGGGGGGAACACTGAAGCTTTCTTT. Residues: CAWSAGGNTEAFF.

This clone has more than one count but fewer than ten. The genes are TRBV19 and TRBJ1-1; no firm D call. CDR3 length: 13 amino acids. Germline V gene lookup returns CDR1 LNHDA and CDR2 SQIVND (reference sequence). The V end was cut by 8 bases, the J end by 4 bases, with 14 bases between. The CDR3 is CASRTPRATEAFF. As DNA, the CDR3 is TGTGCCAGTCGAACCCCCCGAGCCACTGAAGCTTTCTTT. Filled out from reference TRBV19 and TRBJ1-1, the complete variable domain reads DGGITQSPKYLFRKEGQNVTLSCEQNLNHDAMYWYRQDPGQGLRLIYYSQIVNDFQKGDIAEGYSVSREKKESFPLTVTSAQKNPTAFYLCASRTPRATEAFFGQGTRLTVV.

This chain uses TRBV10-3 with TRBJ1-5, with no clear D. Trimming took 4 bases from V and 2 from J, leaving 9 bases between them. From germline, CDR1 is ENHRY and CDR2 SYGVKD. The CDR3 has 14 amino acids. CDR3 bases: TGTGCCATCAGTGTGAAAGGAGGCAATCAGCCCCAGCATTTT. Residues: CAISVKGGNQPQHF.

The sample holds a few counts of this clone. This chain links TRBV18 with TRBJ1-2, with 7 bases matching TRBD1. From germline, CDR1 is KGHSH and CDR2 LQKENI. V lost 5 bases and J lost 3; bases outside the gene matches: 6. This CDR3 has 14 residues. The CDR3 sequence is CASSSSTGHYGYTF. The CDR3, as DNA: TGTGCCAGCTCATCCTCGACAGGGCACTATGGCTACACCTTC.

The chain is built from TRBV2 and TRBJ2-3, with a possible D match to TRBD2 (5 bases). This CDR3 is built from 14 residues. V was pared by 7 bases and J by 1 base, with 12 bases between. In germline, CDR1 is SNHLY, CDR2 FYNNEI. The CDR3 region has the DNA TGTGCCAGCACAGCGGCCCCGGGCACAGATACGCAGTATTTT. Translated, it gives CASTAAPGTDTQYF.

This clone was seen only once. The chain employs TRBV5-1 and TRBJ2-2; tentative D call: TRBD2 (6 bases). The CDR3 runs 17 residues. Germline V gene sequence: CDR1 SGHRS, CDR2 YFSETQ. V lost 7 bases, J lost 6 bases, and 25 bases lay in between. This CDR3 reads CASAGIRDHPGAGELFF. CDR3 DNA sequence: TGCGCCAGCGCGGGAATCCGGGACCACCCTGGGGCCGGGGAGCTGTTTTTT.

This clone showed up just once. The chain uses TRBV10-2 and TRBJ1-5; TRBD1 might be the D (5 bases). The germline V gene has CDR1 WSHSY and CDR2 SAAADI. This CDR3 comprises 16 residues. Trimming removed 5 bases at V and 3 bases at J, with 17 bases between. CDR3 amino acids: CASSKVSQGYNQPQHF. The DNA of the CDR3 is TGCGCCAGCAGTAAGGTGTCGCAGGGCTACAATCAGCCCCAGCATTTT.

This clone was seen a handful of times. The chain carries TRBV7-8 and TRBJ1-1, with D possibly TRBD1 on 5 matching bases. Trimming removed 3 bases from V and 4 bases from J, with 12 bases in between. The CDR3 consists of 14 residues. Germline V lookup: CDR1 SGHVS, CDR2 FQNEAQ. The CDR3 DNA follows: TGTGCCAGCAGCTTTCAATCGGGGGGCACTGAAGCTTTCTTT. It is translated as CASSFQSGGTEAFF.

This chain joins TRBV30 and TRBJ2-1; the D gene is possibly TRBD1 (6 bases). Per the germline V gene, CDR1 is GTSNPN and CDR2 is SVGIG (reference sequence). Between the trimmed V and J ends, which lost 0 bases and 0 bases, there was a span of 12 bases. The CDR3 is 16 amino acids. The CDR3 loop reads CAWSVWGRGSYNEQFF. The CDR3 DNA follows: TGTGCCTGGAGTGTATGGGGCAGGGGCTCCTACAATGAGCAGTTCTTC.

This clone appeared a few times. J is TRBJ1-1 and V is TRBV19; the match to TRBD1 covers 12 bases. The J segment lost 6 bases and the V segment lost 7 bases, leaving 6 bases of the junction unmatched. The CDR3 extends over 14 amino acids. Germline V gives CDR1 LNHDA, CDR2 SQIVND (reference sequence). The CDR3, as DNA: TGTGCCAGTAATCCGGGACAGGGGGCCTCTGAAGCTTTCTTT. Residues: CASNPGQGASEAFF.

This clone was counted only a few times. V gene TRBV7-2 combines with J gene TRBJ2-1; D remains unclear. This CDR3 region has 13 residues. Trimming stripped 7 bases from V and 9 bases from J, with 16 bases between. CDR1 is SGHTA and CDR2 is FQGNSA in the germline V gene. CDR3 DNA: TGTGCCAGCAACCAACAAGGCTCGGGTGAGCAGTTCTTC. It specifies CASNQQGSGEQFF. The complete variable domain, with remaining parts taken from reference TRBV7-2 and TRBJ2-1, reads GAGVSQSPSNKVTEKGKDVELRCDPISGHTALYWYRQSLGQGLEFLIYFQGNSAPDKSGLPSDRFSAERTGGSVSTLTIQRTQQEDSAVYLCASNQQGSGEQFFGPGTRLTVL.

The rearrangement links TRBV5-1 to TRBJ1-1; weak D call: TRBD1 (6 bases). This CDR3 region has 15 residues. The ends were cut back, 8 bases at V and 9 bases at J, with 26 bases in the middle. CDR1 is SGHRS and CDR2 is YFSETQ in the germline V gene. CDR3 sequence reads: CASGAGGGDLVKAFF. CDR3 nucleotide sequence: TGCGCCAGTGGAGCTGGCGGGGGCGACCTCGTTAAAGCTTTCTTT.

The chain joins TRBV9 to TRBJ2-3; 7 bases line up with TRBD2. Germline-derived CDR1 and CDR2 are SGDLS and YYNGEE. CDR3 size: 15 residues. The V segment lost 4 bases and the J segment 4 bases; nucleotides outside the gene matches: 9. The CDR3: CASSTRGGRPDTQYF. Written as DNA, the CDR3 is TGTGCCAGCAGCACTCGCGGGGGTCGCCCAGATACGCAGTATTTT.

The chain combines TRBV7-2 with TRBJ2-3; TRBD2 matches 9 bases. CDR3 size: 15 residues. V shed 1 base and J 5 bases; nucleotides not matched to a gene: 4. Germline loops: CDR1 SGHTA, CDR2 FQGNSA. This CDR3 reads CASSLVSGSRDTQYF. The CDR3 DNA sequence: TGTGCCAGCAGCTTAGTTAGCGGGAGTCGAGATACGCAGTATTTT.

This rearrangement joins TRBV5-1 to TRBJ2-7; D is perhaps TRBD2 (6 bases). The V and J ends lost 5 bases and 1 base respectively, with 16 bases between them. CDR3 size: 15 residues. The germline V gene encodes CDR1 SGHRS and CDR2 YFSETQ. Here the CDR3 DNA reads TGCGCCAGCAGAGTAGGGCAGGACTATTCCTACGAGCAGTACTTC. It codes for CASRVGQDYSYEQYF.

This clone was seen a few times. The J gene is TRBJ2-6, the V gene TRBV29-1, with D uncertain. This CDR3 is 14 amino acids long. Germline V gene lookup returns CDR1 SQVTM and CDR2 ANQGSEA. With 4 bases removed from V and 0 bases from J, the gap between germline ends came to 7 bases. In DNA form, the CDR3 reads TGCAGCGTTGTTTTGAGCTCTGGGGCCAACGTCCTGACTTTC. It codes for CSVVLSSGANVLTF.

This chain links TRBV7-2 with TRBJ2-6, with D hard to call. The CDR3 contains 16 residues. V lost 1 base, J lost 0 bases, and 7 bases lay in between. CDR1 and CDR2 (germline): SGHTA, FQGNSA. As DNA, the CDR3 is TGTGCCAGCAGCTTAGGGGCAGCCTCTGGGGCCAACGTCCTGACTTTC. Residues: CASSLGAASGANVLTF.

The CDR3 protein is CASSLTGNTEAFF. In DNA form, the CDR3 reads TGTGCCAGCAGCTTGACAGGGAACACTGAAGCTTTCTTT. The V gene is TRBV7-3, the J gene TRBJ1-1; D perhaps matches TRBD1 (6 bases). Germline-derived CDR1 and CDR2 are SGHTA and FQGTGA. V was pared by 3 bases and J by 1 base, with 6 bases between. This CDR3 is 13 amino acids long.

J is TRBJ2-1 and V is TRBV7-2; 8 bases line up with TRBD1. The V segment lost 4 bases and the J segment 1 base; nucleotides outside the gene matches: 3. From germline, CDR1 is SGHTA and CDR2 FQGNSA. The CDR3 sequence is 15 residues long. CDR3 protein: CASSYRQGSYNEQFF. The CDR3 nucleotides read TGTGCCAGCAGCTACCGACAGGGGTCCTACAATGAGCAGTTCTTC.

The V and J genes are TRBV30 and TRBJ1-3; D not resolved. V lost 1 base, J lost 0 bases, and 10 bases lay in between. The CDR3 spans 15 residues. Germline assignment: CDR1 GTSNPN and CDR2 SVGIG (reference sequence). In nucleotides, the CDR3 is TGTGCCTGGAGTGCCGGACTGGACTCTGGAAACACCATATATTTT. Encoded protein: CAWSAGLDSGNTIYF.

The V gene is TRBV7-2, the J gene TRBJ1-6; 7 positions match TRBD1. Germline lookup yields CDR1 SGHTA and CDR2 FQGNSA. The CDR3 length is 16 residues. The trim removed 7 bases at V and 7 bases at J, leaving 13 bases unmatched. Here the CDR3 DNA reads TGTGCCAGCACCAGGGGTTTGGGACAGCCCAATTCACCCCTCCACTTT. This gives the protein CASTRGLGQPNSPLHF.